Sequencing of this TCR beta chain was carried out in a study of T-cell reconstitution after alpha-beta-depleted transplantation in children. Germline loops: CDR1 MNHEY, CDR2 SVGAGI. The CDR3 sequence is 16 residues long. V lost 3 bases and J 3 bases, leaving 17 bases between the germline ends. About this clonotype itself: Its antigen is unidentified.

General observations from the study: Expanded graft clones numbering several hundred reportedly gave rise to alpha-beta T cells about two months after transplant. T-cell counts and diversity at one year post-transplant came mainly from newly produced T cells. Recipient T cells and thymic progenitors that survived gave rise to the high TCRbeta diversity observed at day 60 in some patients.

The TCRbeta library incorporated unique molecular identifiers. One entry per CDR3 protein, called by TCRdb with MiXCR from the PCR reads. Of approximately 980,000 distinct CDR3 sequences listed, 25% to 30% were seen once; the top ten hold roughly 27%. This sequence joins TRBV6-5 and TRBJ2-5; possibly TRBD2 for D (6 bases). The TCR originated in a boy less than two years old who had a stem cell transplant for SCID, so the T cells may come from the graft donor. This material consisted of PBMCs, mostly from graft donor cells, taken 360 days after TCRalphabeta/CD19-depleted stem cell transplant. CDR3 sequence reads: CASSYAEAGRKETQYF. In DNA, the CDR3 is TGTGCCAGCAGTTATGCCGAAGCGGGCCGGAAAGAGACCCAGTACTTC.